Detailed here is one T cell receptor (beta chain). Its antigen target is currently unknown. No base quality values were provided; no much bigger clone lies one nucleotide off. Per the germline V gene, KGHSH is the CDR1 and LQKENI is the CDR2. V and J lose 3 bases and 4 bases, and a span of 18 bases separates them. Spanning cysteine to phenylalanine, the CDR3 consists of 16 amino acids. The read is trimmed to its CDR3 DNA, 48 bases read in frame from base 1. In the paper's terms, the time point label means: around 25 months on ibrutinib. For TCR beta library preparation, 2 to 2.5 micrograms of genomic DNA were isolated from cryopreserved PBMCs. Longitudinal blood samples from CLL patients on ibrutinib monotherapy were analyzed using high-throughput TCR beta sequencing. The patients took part in an open-label, single-center phase 2 trial of ibrutinib monotherapy. These data belong to a study of cytotoxic CD8 clonotypes in ibrutinib-treated CLL (dated by TCRdb to the early 2020s). Study-level background: In this cohort, approximately 15 patients were treatment-naive and roughly ten were relapsed/refractory, while about 18 had unmutated IGHV. Responses were partial in roughly 24 patients and complete in 2; after median about 70 months follow-up, around 14 stayed in remission and 12 progressed. Response samples were obtained after a median of approximately twelve months of treatment, with a range of about 6 to 40 months. On average, each sample yielded around 250,000 productive templates and tens of thousands of productive rearrangements. Longitudinal samples were obtainable from about 30% of the 86 participants in the trial. Cryopreserved peripheral blood mononuclear cells were collected at three points: before therapy, at response, and at either sustained remission or disease progression. Every remission and progressive disease sample was obtained while ibrutinib was still being received by the patients. Study-wide findings and limitations: Sampling times were not matched between sustained-remission and progressing patients, and lymph node repertoires were not studied. Public clonotypes were rare and either shrank or stayed stable during treatment, and the rise in clonality at ibrutinib response reflected expansion of private clonotypes. Baseline clonality exceeded that of age-matched healthy donors and correlated strongly with circulating CD8+ T-cell counts. Clonality increased at ibrutinib response, stayed stable in sustained remission, and fell back toward baseline at progression.

On a MiSeq, deep resolution sequencing aimed for a depth between 1 in 1 million and 1 in 200,000 T cells, with each clonotype covered approximately 9.2x on average. The immunoSEQ hsTCRB Kit was used to generate TCR beta libraries. Per the source publication's procedure: The data were analyzed with ImmunoSEQ Analyzer and ImmunoSEQ Data Assistant, and V, D and J gene assignments followed IMGT definitions. Clonality, which ranges from 0 to 1, was calculated as one minus the normalized Shannon entropy of productive rearrangement frequencies. Public clonotype analysis was restricted to overrepresented clonotypes comprising at least 0.05% of each patient's repertoire. About twelve repertoires from age-matched healthy donors, obtained from immuneACCESS, served as clonality controls. Held by TCRdb, this immuneACCESS table contains in-frame sequences only and omits some clones. Under half of the omission traces to an unresolved V gene where checked; the cause of the rest is unknown. The V and J calls and clone size are taken from that table; D and trimming were inferred from the DNA. This sample comprises over 95,000 clones, approximately 58% of them detected only once. Around a third of the sample is taken by the ten largest.

The sequence was obtained from a human donor with chronic lymphocytic leukemia. The specimen was PBMCs, collected after 24 months of ibrutinib treatment. The chain couples TRBV18 to TRBJ1-2; the best D guess is TRBD1, with 5 bases matching. The bases are TGTGCCAGCTCACCGGATACAGGTTTTCGCGGCTATGGCTACACCTTC. This gives the protein CASSPDTGFRGYGYTF.